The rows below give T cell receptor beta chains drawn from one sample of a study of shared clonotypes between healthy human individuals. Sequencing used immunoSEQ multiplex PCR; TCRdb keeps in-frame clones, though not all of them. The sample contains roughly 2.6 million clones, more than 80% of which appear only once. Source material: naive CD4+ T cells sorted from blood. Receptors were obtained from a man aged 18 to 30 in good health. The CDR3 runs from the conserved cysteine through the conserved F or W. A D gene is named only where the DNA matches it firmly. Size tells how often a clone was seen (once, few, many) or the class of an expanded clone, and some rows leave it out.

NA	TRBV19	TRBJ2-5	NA	TGTGCCAGTAGTATCATTCCCGGCGCCGCTCTACAAGAGACCCAGTACTTC	CASSIIPGAALQETQYF
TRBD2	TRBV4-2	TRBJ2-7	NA	TGTGCCAGCAGCCAAGTGTTAGCGGGAGCCACCTACGAGCAGTACTTC	CASSQVLAGATYEQYF
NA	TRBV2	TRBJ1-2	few	TGTGCCAGCAGCCGGACACCGAACACTAACTATGGCTACACCTTC	CASSRTPNTNYGYTF
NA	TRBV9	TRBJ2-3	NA	TGTGCCAGCGGCCTAGGATCGACGGGCGATACGCAGTATTTT	CASGLGSTGDTQYF
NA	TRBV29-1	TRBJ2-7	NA	TGCAGCGTTGTGACTAGTGGCTACGAGCAGTACTTC	CSVVTSGYEQYF
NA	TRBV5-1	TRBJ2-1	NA	TGCGCCAGCAGCTTGGTAACAGGTGGTGAGCAGTTCTTC	CASSLVTGGEQFF
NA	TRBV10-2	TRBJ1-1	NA	TGCGCCACCCTCCGACGGGCGACGAACACTGAAGCTTTCTTT	CATLRRATNTEAFF
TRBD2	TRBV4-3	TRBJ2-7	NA	TGCGCCAGCAGCCAAGAGAAGCGGGAGGGAATCTACGAGCAGTACTTC	CASSQEKREGIYEQYF
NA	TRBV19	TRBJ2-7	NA	TGTGCCAGTAGGGCCCTAGGGACACAAGCCTACGAGCAGTACTTC	CASRALGTQAYEQYF
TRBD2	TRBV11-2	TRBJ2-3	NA	TGTGCCAGCAGCTTAGGTTCCGGGAGGACAGATACGCAGTATTTT	CASSLGSGRTDTQYF
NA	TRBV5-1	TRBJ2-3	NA	TGCGCCAGCAGCTCAGGGGCCAGCACAGATACGCAGTATTTT	CASSSGASTDTQYF
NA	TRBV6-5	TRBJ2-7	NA	TGTGCCAGCAGTTGGGAAGGAGAGCAGTACTTC	CASSWEGEQYF
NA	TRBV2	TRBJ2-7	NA	TGTGCCAGCAGTACGGCGTTCGAGCAGTACTTC	CASSTAFEQYF
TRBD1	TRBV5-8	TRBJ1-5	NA	TGTGCCAGCAACATACAGGGGGCTAGTCAGCCCCAGCATTTT	CASNIQGASQPQHF
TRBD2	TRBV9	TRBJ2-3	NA	TGTGCCAGCAGCGACCTTAGCGGGAGGGCCGCAGATACGCAGTATTTT	CASSDLSGRAADTQYF
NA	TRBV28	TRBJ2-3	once	TGTGCCAGCAGTTTAAGGGGAGGCACAGATACGCAGTATTTT	CASSLRGGTDTQYF
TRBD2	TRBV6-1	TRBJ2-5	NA	TGTGCCAGCAGGTCTAGCGGGAGAGGAGAAGAGACCCAGTACTTC	CASRSSGRGEETQYF
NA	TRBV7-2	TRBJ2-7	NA	TGTGCCACCTCCCTAGAGAGCGGAGGCCCCTACGAGCAGTACTTC	CATSLESGGPYEQYF
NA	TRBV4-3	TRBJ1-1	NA	TGCGCCAGCAGCCAAGTTCTCTACACTGAAGCTTTCTTT	CASSQVLYTEAFF
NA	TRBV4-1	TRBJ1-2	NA	TGCGCCAGCAGCCAAGATCTGGGGGAGTGGTCTGGCTACACCTTC	CASSQDLGEWSGYTF
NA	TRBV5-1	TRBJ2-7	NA	TGCGCCAGCAGCTTGCCCGCCTACGAGCAGTACTTC	CASSLPAYEQYF
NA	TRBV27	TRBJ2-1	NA	TGTGCCAGCAGTTCCCGGGACGCCAATGAGCAGTTCTTC	CASSSRDANEQFF
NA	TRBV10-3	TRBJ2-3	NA	TGTGCCATCAGGCTGACTAGGTCTCCCACAGATACGCAGTATTTT	CAIRLTRSPTDTQYF
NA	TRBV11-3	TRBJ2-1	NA	TGTGCCAGCAGCTTCAGGGCCCCGCACAATGAGCAGTTCTTC	CASSFRAPHNEQFF
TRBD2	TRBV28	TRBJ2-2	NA	TGTGCCAGCAGTTTGCGGGGGGGCCGCACCGGGGAGCTGTTTTTT	CASSLRGGRTGELFF
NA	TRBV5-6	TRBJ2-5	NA	TGTGCCAGCAGCTTGGTGGGAGACCAGTACTTC	CASSLVGDQYF
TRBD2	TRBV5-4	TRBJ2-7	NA	TGTGCCAGCAGCCATCCAGCGGGGAGCTCCTACGAGCAGTACTTC	CASSHPAGSSYEQYF
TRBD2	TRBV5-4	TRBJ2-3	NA	TGTGCCAGCAGCACTCAGCGGGAGCGCACAGATACGCAGTATTTT	CASSTQRERTDTQYF
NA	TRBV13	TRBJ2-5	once	TGTGCCAGCAGCTTATTAGCAGGGAGCGCCAAAGAGACCCAGTACTTC	CASSLLAGSAKETQYF
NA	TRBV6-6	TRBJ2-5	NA	TGTGCCAGCACCCAAGATGGACGGGCTGAAGAGACCCAGTACTTC	CASTQDGRAEETQYF
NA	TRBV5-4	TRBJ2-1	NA	TGTGCCAGCAGCAAGGGCCGCCCGGAAGACAATGAGCAGTTCTTC	CASSKGRPEDNEQFF
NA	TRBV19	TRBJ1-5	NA	TGTGCCAGTAGTATAGAGGTTCGCCTAAGCAATCAGCCCCAGCATTTT	CASSIEVRLSNQPQHF
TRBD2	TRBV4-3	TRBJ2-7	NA	TGCGCCAGCAGCCGGGCGGGAGGAGGTCTCGGCGAGCAGTACTTC	CASSRAGGGLGEQYF
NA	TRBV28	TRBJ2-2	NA	TGTGCCAGCAGTTTATTCACCGGGGAGCTGTTTTTT	CASSLFTGELFF
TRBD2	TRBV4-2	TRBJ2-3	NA	TGTGCCAGCAGCCGCGGGACTAGCATCGGAGATACGCAGTATTTT	CASSRGTSIGDTQYF
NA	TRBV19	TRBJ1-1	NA	TGTGCCAGTAGAATGTTTGGCACTGAAGCTTTCTTT	CASRMFGTEAFF
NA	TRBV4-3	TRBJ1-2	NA	TGCGCCAGCAGCCAACAAGCGACAGCTTCTAACTATGGCTACACCTTC	CASSQQATASNYGYTF
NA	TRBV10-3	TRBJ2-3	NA	TGTGCCATCAGTGAAAGTTGGGGGGCTAGCACAGATACGCAGTATTTT	CAISESWGASTDTQYF
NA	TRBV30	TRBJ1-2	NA	TGTGCCTGGAGGATGAATACTGGCTACACCTTC	CAWRMNTGYTF